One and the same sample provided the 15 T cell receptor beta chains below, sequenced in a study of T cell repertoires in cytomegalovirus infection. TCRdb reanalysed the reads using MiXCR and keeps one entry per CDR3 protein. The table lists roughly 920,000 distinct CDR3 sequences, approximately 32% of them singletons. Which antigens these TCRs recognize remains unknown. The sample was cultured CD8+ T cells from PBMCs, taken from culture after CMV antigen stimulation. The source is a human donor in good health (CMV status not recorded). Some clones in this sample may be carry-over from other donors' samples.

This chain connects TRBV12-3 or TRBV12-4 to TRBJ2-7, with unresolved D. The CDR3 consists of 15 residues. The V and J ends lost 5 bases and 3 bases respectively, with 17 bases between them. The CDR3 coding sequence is TGTGCCAGCAGTCTTTCCCTCCGGGCCCACTACGAGCAGTACTTC. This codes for CASSLSLRAHYEQYF.

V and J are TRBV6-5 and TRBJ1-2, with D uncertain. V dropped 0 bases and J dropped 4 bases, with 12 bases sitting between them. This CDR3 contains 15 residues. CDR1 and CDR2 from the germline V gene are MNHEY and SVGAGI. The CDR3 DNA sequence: TGTGCCAGCAGTTACTCGAGTCGGGTGCTCTATGGCTACACCTTC. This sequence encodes CASSYSSRVLYGYTF.

The DNA for the CDR3 is TGTGCCAGCAGCCACAGGGACGACTCTGGGGCCAACGTCCTGACTTTC. Its translation: CASSHRDDSGANVLTF. This chain connects TRBV27 to TRBJ2-6; tentatively, D is TRBD1 (6 bases). The CDR3 spans 16 residues. V was trimmed by 6 bases and J by 0 bases, leaving 12 bases between them. Germline CDR1 is MNHEY and CDR2 is SMNVEV (reference sequence).

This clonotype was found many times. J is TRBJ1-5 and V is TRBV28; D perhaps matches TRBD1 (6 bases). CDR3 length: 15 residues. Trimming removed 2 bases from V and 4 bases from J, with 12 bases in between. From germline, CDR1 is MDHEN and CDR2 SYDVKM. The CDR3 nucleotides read TGTGCCAGCAGTTTACGGCAGGGGAATAATCAGCCCCAGCATTTT. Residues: CASSLRQGNNQPQHF.

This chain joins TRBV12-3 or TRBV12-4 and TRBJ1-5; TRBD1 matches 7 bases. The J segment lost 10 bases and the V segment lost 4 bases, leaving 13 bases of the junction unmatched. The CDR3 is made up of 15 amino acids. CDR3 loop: CASSSPRDSRGPQHF. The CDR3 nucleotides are TGTGCCAGCAGTTCACCAAGGGACAGCCGAGGCCCCCAGCATTTT.

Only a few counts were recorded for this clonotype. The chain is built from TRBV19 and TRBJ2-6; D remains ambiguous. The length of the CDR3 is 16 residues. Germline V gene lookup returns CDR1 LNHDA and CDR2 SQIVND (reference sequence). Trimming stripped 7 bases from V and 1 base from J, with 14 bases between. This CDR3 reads CASTTYLGSGANVLTF. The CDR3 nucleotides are TGTGCCAGTACTACTTATTTAGGGTCTGGGGCCAACGTCCTGACTTTC.

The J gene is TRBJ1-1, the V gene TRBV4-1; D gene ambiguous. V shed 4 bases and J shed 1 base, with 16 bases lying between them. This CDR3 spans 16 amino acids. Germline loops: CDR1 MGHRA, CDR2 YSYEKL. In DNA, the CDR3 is TGCGCCAGCAGCCGCGCCTTTGGACGGGAGAACACTGAAGCTTTCTTT. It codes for CASSRAFGRENTEAFF.

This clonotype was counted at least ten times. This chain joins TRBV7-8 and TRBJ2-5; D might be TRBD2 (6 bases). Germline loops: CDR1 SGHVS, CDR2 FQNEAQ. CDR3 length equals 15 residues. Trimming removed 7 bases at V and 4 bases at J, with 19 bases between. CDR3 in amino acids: CASTMTAGYSETQYF. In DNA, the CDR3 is TGTGCCAGCACCATGACGGCGGGGTACTCAGAGACCCAGTACTTC.

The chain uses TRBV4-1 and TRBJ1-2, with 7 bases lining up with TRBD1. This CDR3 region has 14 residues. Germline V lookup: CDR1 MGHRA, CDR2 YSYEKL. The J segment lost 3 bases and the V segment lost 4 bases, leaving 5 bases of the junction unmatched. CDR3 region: CASSPLGQYYGYTF. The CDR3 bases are TGCGCCAGCAGCCCCTTGGGACAGTACTATGGCTACACCTTC.

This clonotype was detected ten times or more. For the CDR3, the DNA is TGTGCCAGCAGTGAATATAGGGGACAGGGCTATGGCTACACCTTC. Protein product: CASSEYRGQGYGYTF. The gene calls are TRBV6-1 and TRBJ1-2; 9 nucleotides agree with TRBD1. The CDR3 has 15 amino acids. CDR1 is MNHNS and CDR2 is SASEGT in the germline V gene. V gave up 2 bases and J gave up 4 bases; unmatched junction bases: 5.

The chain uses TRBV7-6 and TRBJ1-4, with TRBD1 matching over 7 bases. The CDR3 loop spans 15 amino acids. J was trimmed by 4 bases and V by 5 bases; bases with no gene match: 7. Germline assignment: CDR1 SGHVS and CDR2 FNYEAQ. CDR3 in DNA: TGTGCCAGCAGCCCCTGGACAGGACTTAATGAAAAACTGTTTTTT. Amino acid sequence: CASSPWTGLNEKLFF.

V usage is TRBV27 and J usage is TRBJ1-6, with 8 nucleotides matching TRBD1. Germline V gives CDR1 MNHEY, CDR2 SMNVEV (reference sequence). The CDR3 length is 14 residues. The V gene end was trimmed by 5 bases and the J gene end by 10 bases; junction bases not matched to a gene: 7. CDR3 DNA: TGTGCCAGCAGTCTTCAGGGGGCGAGGTCACCCCTCCACTTT. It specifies CASSLQGARSPLHF.

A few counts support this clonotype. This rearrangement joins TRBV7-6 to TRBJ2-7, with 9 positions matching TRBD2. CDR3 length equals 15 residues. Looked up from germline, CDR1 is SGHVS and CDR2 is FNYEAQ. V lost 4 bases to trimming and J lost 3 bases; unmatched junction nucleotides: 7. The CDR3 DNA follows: TGTGCCAGCAGCTCAGCAACTAGCGGGCACTACGAGCAGTACTTC. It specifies CASSSATSGHYEQYF. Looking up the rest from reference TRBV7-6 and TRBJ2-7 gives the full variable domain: GAGVSQSPRYKVTKRGQDVALRCDPISGHVSLYWYRQALGQGPEFLTYFNYEAQQDKSGLPNDRFSAERPEGSISTLTIQRTEQRDSAMYRCASSSATSGHYEQYFGPGTRLTVT.

This chain's CDR3 is CASSSWGQGVDQPQHF. The CDR3, as DNA: TGTGCCAGCAGTTCATGGGGACAGGGGGTGGATCAGCCCCAGCATTTT. The chain couples TRBV28 to TRBJ1-5; TRBD1 matches at 11 bases. The germline CDR1 and CDR2 sequences are MDHEN and SYDVKM. V was clipped by 4 bases and J by 5 bases; unmatched bases: 7. The CDR3 runs to 16 residues.

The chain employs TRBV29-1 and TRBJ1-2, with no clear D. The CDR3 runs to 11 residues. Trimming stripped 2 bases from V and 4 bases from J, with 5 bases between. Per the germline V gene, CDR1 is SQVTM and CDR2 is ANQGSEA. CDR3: CSVESVYGYTF. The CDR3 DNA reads TGCAGCGTTGAAAGTGTCTATGGCTACACCTTC.